The 4 T cell receptor beta chains given below trace back to one sample, sequenced in a study of blood T cells in healthy people across ages. Using a J-beta primer mix together with a sample-barcoded 5' primer, a second PCR was run for roughly 6 to 12 cycles. MiXCR, run by TCRdb on the 5' RACE reads, gives a single entry per CDR3 protein. The repertoire holds about 800,000 distinct CDR3 sequences, with 25% as singletons. These data were likewise used in another study, on T cells of mothers and their children.

Specimen: blood. Receptor source: a boy aged 5-17 years in good health.

The CDR3 loop reads CASSLSTGLYEQYF. The CDR3 coding sequence is TGCGCCAGCAGCTTGTCGACAGGCCTCTACGAGCAGTACTTC. The chain recombines TRBV5-1 with TRBJ2-7; possibly TRBD1 for D (6 bases). V was trimmed by 1 base and J by 3 bases, leaving 11 bases between them. CDR1 is SGHRS and CDR2 is YFSETQ in the germline V gene. The CDR3 consists of 14 residues.

This clonotype has just a few counts. The V gene is TRBV9, the J gene TRBJ1-3; D gene uncertain. The CDR3 totals 14 residues. Deletions cut 5 bases from V and 0 bases from J, with 9 bases between. Germline assignment: CDR1 SGDLS and CDR2 YYNGEE. The CDR3 coding sequence is TGTGCCAGCAGTTATACCCCCTCTGGAAACACCATATATTTT. Translating it yields CASSYTPSGNTIYF.

The J gene is TRBJ1-4, the V gene TRBV7-2; 9 nucleotides agree with TRBD1. CDR3 size: 15 residues. Trimming removed 2 bases from V and 4 bases from J; junction bases left unmatched: 2. Germline lookup yields CDR1 SGHTA and CDR2 FQGNSA. CDR3 region: CASSLRGQGNEKLFF. The CDR3 DNA is TGTGCCAGCAGCTTACGGGGACAGGGTAATGAAAAACTGTTTTTT.

The rearrangement uses TRBV7-3 and TRBJ2-6; TRBD1 aligns across 9 bases. In germline, CDR1 is SGHTA, CDR2 FQGTGA. CDR3 length: 18 residues. The trim removed 1 base at V and 1 base at J, leaving 5 bases unmatched. The CDR3 is CASSLKGQGESGANVLTF. The CDR3 nucleotides read TGTGCCAGCAGCTTAAAGGGACAGGGAGAATCTGGGGCCAACGTCCTGACTTTC.